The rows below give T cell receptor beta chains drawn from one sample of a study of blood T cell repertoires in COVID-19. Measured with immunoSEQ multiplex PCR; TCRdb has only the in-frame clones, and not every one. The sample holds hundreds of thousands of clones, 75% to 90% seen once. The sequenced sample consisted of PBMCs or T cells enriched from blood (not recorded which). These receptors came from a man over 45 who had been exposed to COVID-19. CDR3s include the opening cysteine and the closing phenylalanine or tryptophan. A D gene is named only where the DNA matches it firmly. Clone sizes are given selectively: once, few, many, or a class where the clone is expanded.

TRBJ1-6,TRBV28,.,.,CASTRVDNSPLHF,TGTGCCAGCACCAGGGTGGACAATTCACCCCTCCACTTT
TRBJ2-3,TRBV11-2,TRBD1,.,CASSPSRGTGAWDTQYF,TGTGCCAGCAGCCCCTCGCGGGGGACAGGGGCGTGGGATACGCAGTATTTT
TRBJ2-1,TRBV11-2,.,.,CASSLDQGYYNEQFF,TGTGCCAGCAGCTTGGACCAGGGTTACTACAATGAGCAGTTCTTC
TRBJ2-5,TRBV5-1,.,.,CASSFAGEETQYF,TGCGCCAGCAGCTTTGCAGGGGAGGAGACCCAGTACTTC
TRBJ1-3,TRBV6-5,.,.,CASSYSGGTGNTIYF,TGTGCCAGCAGTTATTCGGGAGGGACTGGAAACACCATATATTTT
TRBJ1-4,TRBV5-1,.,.,CASSLTGTNEKLFF,TGCGCCAGCAGCTTGACAGGGACCAATGAAAAACTGTTTTTT
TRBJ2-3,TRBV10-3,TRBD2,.,CAITHGLAGGDTQYF,TGTGCCATCACTCACGGACTAGCGGGGGGTGATACGCAGTATTTT
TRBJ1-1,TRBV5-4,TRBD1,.,CAGGDGTDYTEAFF,TGTGCCGGTGGTGACGGGACAGATTACACTGAAGCTTTCTTT
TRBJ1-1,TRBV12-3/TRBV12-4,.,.,CASSELRAEAFF,TGTGCCAGCAGTGAATTACGGGCTGAAGCTTTCTTT
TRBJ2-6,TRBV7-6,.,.,CASSLTAIQGSSGANVLTF,TGTGCCAGCAGCCTAACCGCGATACAGGGCTCCTCTGGGGCCAACGTCCTGACTTTC
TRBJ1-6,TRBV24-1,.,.,CATSAGALSPLHF,TGTGCCACCAGCGCGGGGGCACTTTCACCCCTCCACTTT
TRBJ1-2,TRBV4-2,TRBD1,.,CASSQDYWTGSGYTF,TGTGCCAGCAGCCAAGATTATTGGACAGGGTCTGGCTACACCTTC
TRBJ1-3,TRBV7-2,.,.,CASSLAFSGAGNTIYF,TGTGCCAGCAGCTTAGCTTTCTCGGGGGCTGGAAACACCATATATTTT
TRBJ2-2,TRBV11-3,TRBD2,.,CASSQSGVTGELFF,TGTGCCAGCAGCCAGAGCGGGGTCACCGGGGAGCTGTTTTTT
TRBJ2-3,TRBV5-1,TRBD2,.,CASSSGLAGGSTDTQYF,TGCGCCAGCAGCTCTGGACTAGCGGGGGGTTCCACAGATACGCAGTATTTT
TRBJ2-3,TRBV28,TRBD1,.,CASSLGYRGPSTDTQYF,TGTGCCAGCAGTTTGGGTTACAGGGGCCCTAGCACAGATACGCAGTATTTT
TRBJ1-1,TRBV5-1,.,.,CASSWGPWENTEAFF,TGCGCCAGCAGCTGGGGGCCCTGGGAGAACACTGAAGCTTTCTTT
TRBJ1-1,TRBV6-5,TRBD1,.,CASRYEGTGGLAFF,TGTGCCAGCAGATACGAAGGGACAGGGGGGCTAGCTTTCTTT
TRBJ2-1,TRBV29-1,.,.,CSLQGSRGNEQFF,TGCAGCCTTCAAGGATCGCGGGGCAATGAGCAGTTCTTC
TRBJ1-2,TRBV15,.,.,CATSRPQSSNYGYTF,TGTGCCACCAGCAGGCCCCAATCCAGTAACTATGGCTACACCTTC
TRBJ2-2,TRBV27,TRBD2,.,CASSPLAGGSTGELFF,TGTGCCAGCAGTCCCCTAGCGGGGGGCTCGACCGGGGAGCTGTTTTTT
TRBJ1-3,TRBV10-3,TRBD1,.,CAIRQGPVNTIYF,TGTGCCATTCGACAGGGGCCCGTGAACACCATATATTTT
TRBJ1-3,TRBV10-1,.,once,CASSSESSGSYTIYF,TGCGCCAGCAGCTCTGAGTCATCGGGGTCGTACACCATATATTTT
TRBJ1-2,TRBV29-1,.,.,CSVDRNYGYTF,TGCAGCGTTGACAGGAACTATGGCTACACCTTC
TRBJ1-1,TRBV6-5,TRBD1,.,CASRDRLNTEAFF,TGTGCCAGCCGGGACAGGCTAAACACTGAAGCTTTCTTT
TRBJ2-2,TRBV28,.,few,CASSLYPGQNTGELFF,TGTGCCAGCAGTCTATACCCGGGACAGAACACCGGGGAGCTGTTTTTT
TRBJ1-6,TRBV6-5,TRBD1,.,CALKGTGGTNSPLHF,TGTGCCCTAAAAGGGACAGGGGGAACGAATTCACCCCTCCACTTT
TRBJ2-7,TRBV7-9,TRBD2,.,CASSLRGTTSYEQYF,TGTGCCAGCAGCCTCCGCGGGACTACCTCCTACGAGCAGTACTTC
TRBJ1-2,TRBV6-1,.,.,CASSEQMGGYGYTF,TGTGCCAGCAGTGAACAGATGGGGGGTTATGGCTACACCTTC
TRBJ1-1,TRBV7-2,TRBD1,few,CASSKWTGVNTEAFF,TGTGCCAGCAGCAAATGGACAGGGGTCAACACTGAAGCTTTCTTT
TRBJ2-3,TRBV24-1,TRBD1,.,CATQTGPSTDTQYF,TGTGCCACCCAGACAGGGCCTAGCACAGATACGCAGTATTTT